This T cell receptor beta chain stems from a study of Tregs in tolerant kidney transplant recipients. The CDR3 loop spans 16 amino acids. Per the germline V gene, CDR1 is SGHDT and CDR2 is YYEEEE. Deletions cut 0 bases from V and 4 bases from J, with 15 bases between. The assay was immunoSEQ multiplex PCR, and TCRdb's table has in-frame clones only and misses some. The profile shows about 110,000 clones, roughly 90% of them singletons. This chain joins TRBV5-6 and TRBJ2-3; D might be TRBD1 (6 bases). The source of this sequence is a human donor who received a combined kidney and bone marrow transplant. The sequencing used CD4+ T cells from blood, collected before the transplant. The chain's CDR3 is CASSLVAGEFSDTQYF. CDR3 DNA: TGTGCCAGCAGCTTGGTCGCAGGGGAATTTTCAGATACGCAGTATTTT.